The clone carrying this TCR beta chain was seen a few times. One junction end disagrees with the germline gene, perhaps due to a read error. This record comes from a study of blood T cells in healthy people across ages. Germline V gives CDR1 MNHEY, CDR2 SMNVEV (reference sequence). The CDR3 extends over 14 amino acids. Together with a sample-barcoded 5' primer, a J-beta primer mix was included in a second PCR lasting roughly 7 to 11 cycles. TCRdb reprocessed the 5' RACE reads with MiXCR, giving one entry per CDR3 protein. Of around 1,000,000 distinct CDR3 sequences listed, under 30% are singletons. Another study also made use of these data, one on T cells of mothers and their children.

The chain joins TRBV27 to TRBJ1-2, with D perhaps TRBD1 (5 bases). Specimen: blood. The origin of this receptor is a girl aged 2 to 9 in good health. The CDR3 protein is CASSSIGASYGYTF. DNA for the CDR3: TGTGCCAGTAGTTCGATCGGGGCTAGCTATGGCTACACCTTC.